These 3 T cell receptor beta chains came from one sample sequenced in a study of cytotoxic CD8 clonotypes in ibrutinib-treated CLL. The protocol was immunoSEQ multiplex PCR, while the TCRdb copy is restricted to in-frame clones and leaves out a portion. The sample has more than 200,000 clones; 65% to 80% are singletons. The sample in question was PBMCs, obtained after 12 months of ibrutinib treatment. The origin of the receptors is a human donor with chronic lymphocytic leukemia.

V and J are TRBV28 and TRBJ2-5; 8 bases map to TRBD1. This CDR3 is built from 12 residues. With V trimmed by 7 bases and J by 9 bases, 7 bases remained unmatched. Germline CDR1 and CDR2: MDHEN and SYDVKM. The CDR3 loop is CASNRGVRPQYF. CDR3 in DNA: TGTGCCAGCAACAGGGGGGTGAGGCCCCAGTACTTC. The variable domain in full, completed from reference TRBV28 and TRBJ2-5, reads DVKVTQSSRYLVKRTGEKVFLECVQDMDHENMFWYRQDPGLGLRLIYFSYDVKMKEKGDIPEGYSVSREKKERFSLILESASTNQTSMYLCASNRGVRPQYFGPGTRLLVL.

V and J are TRBV5-1 and TRBJ1-3, with D possibly TRBD1 on 6 matching bases. Trimming removed 5 bases at V and 1 base at J, with 16 bases between. CDR3 length: 16 amino acids. Germline CDR1 reads SGHRS; CDR2 reads YFSETQ. The DNA for the CDR3 is TGCGCCAGCAGTACACAGGGAATAGGATCTGGAAACACCATATATTTT. Translating it yields CASSTQGIGSGNTIYF.

The chain combines TRBV29-1 with TRBJ1-1, with 8 nucleotides matching TRBD1. Looked up from germline, CDR1 is SQVTM and CDR2 is ANQGSEA. The CDR3 is 12 amino acids. The V and J ends lost 5 bases and 7 bases, in that order; junction bases with no gene match: 6. The CDR3 protein is CSVSQGAVEAFF. The CDR3 DNA follows: TGCAGCGTTAGCCAGGGGGCCGTTGAAGCTTTCTTT.